This T cell receptor (beta chain) was obtained from a study of T cells in localized non-small cell lung cancer (TCRdb year 2020). In the study overall: The study examined T cell repertoires in 200 to 300 patients with early-stage NSCLC and compared tumors with uninvolved tumor-adjacent lungs. All 220 or so NSCLC patients in the cohort were treatment-naive and had localized lung tumors that were resected. NSCLC patients had a mean age of approximately 72 years, and fewer than 150 were male and some 98 female.

At diagnosis, peripheral blood, uninvolved tumor-adjacent lung and tumor were collected and were preserved as a mix of fresh-frozen and FFPE material. For TCR repertoire profiling, blood samples were analyzed as peripheral blood mononuclear cells. As regards this clone: This clone's antigen is unknown. Qualities for individual bases were not recorded, and no much larger clone is one base off.

The CDR3 starts with the cysteine, ends with the phenylalanine, and has 16 residues. Only the CDR3 region is kept as DNA, spanning 48 bases read in frame from base 1. V gives up 4 bases and J gives up 5 bases, and the segment between their germline ends measures 22 bases. For CDR1 and CDR2, the germline V gene lists SGHRS and YFSETQ. What the authors observed across the whole study: Longer overall survival was associated with higher blood T cell density, whereas shorter survival was associated with higher adjacent-lung clonality. A median of roughly 50 of the top 100 tumor clones turned up in the paired uninvolved adjacent lung, and approximately 30 of those clones also ranked among the top 100 of that same adjacent lung. Because multi-region sequencing of the tumors was not done, intratumor heterogeneity could not be ruled out. Because of the exploratory design, TCR variables were selected using unadjusted p-values without false-discovery rate correction. The highest T cell clonality was observed in uninvolved tumor-adjacent lung, where clonality exceeded that of tumor, suggesting that antigenic responses were more focused in uninvolved tumor-adjacent lung.

The immunoSEQ Assay was used to sequence TCR beta CDR3 regions from DNA. The paper's processing steps were these. To compute T cell density, TCR beta template counts were normalized to usable DNA, which was estimated by amplifying housekeeping genes. The preseqR package was used to estimate richness by extrapolating to 400,000 templates for PBMC samples and to 120,000 templates for tissue samples. Clonality was defined by subtracting Pielou's evenness from one. Differential abundance testing on productive amino-acid clonotypes, with a minimum total count of 5 and an alpha of 0.1, was used to identify tissue-enriched TCRs. The Jaccard Index and the Morisita Overlap Index were used to quantify repertoire overlap between compartments. GLIPH grouped TCR beta CDR3s together with public tetramer-defined viral CDR3s, and a viral motif had to include at least three viral sequences and show V-gene enrichment. TCRdb took over this immuneACCESS table, retaining in-frame rearrangements with V and J assigned. Such tables are incomplete; in checked studies, under half of the missing clones stem from an unresolved V gene, and the remainder is unexplained. V and J calls and clone size are copied from that table; D and trimming were computed from the DNA. The sample has some 21,000 clones on record, 75% to 95% of them singletons. The top ten hold 6.9% of the sample.

The input for sequencing was peripheral blood, taken before any cancer treatment. The TCR originated in a woman aged 35-75 years with stage I lung adenocarcinoma. The chain is assembled from TRBV5-1 and TRBJ2-7; TRBD1 is perhaps the D gene, given 5 matching bases. In nucleotide form, the sequence is TGCGCCAGCAGCGGATCCGAATCCAGGGCAGCGAACGAGCAGTACTTC. The encoded protein is CASSGSESRAANEQYF.